This record looks at one T cell receptor beta chain sequence and its context. The table lists this clone with a few counts. There is no known antigen for this receptor. Base qualities are missing; no much larger clone stands one base away. The immunoSEQ Assay, a bias-controlled multiplex PCR, was used to amplify TCRbeta CDR3 regions from genomic DNA. The authors' pipeline ran thus. The number of nucleated cells in each sample was estimated by amplification of reference gene primers within the assay. Sequence reads were collapsed and filtered to measure the absolute abundance of every unique TCRbeta CDR3 rearrangement. For each sample, productive Simpson clonality was calculated by taking the square root of Simpson's diversity index across productive rearrangements. Drawn from immuneACCESS, this table holds only the in-frame rearrangements with V and J called that TCRdb kept. Clones are partly lost; checked studies trace under half to an unresolved V gene and leave the rest unexplained. From that table come the V and J calls and clone size; the DNA was used to work out D and trimming. Within this sample are some 140,000 clones, with around three quarters of them counted one time only. 10% to 12% of the sample lies in the top ten.

Each collaborating institution followed its own protocols to collect whole blood in K2EDTA tubes. For TCRbeta analysis, collaborators shipped samples as frozen whole blood, isolated PBMCs, or DNA extracted from either of those sample types. CDR1 and CDR2, per the germline V gene, are KGHSH and LQKENI. Clipping removes 5 bases from V and 4 bases from J, with 9 as the unmatched junction base count. Spanning cysteine to phenylalanine, the CDR3 consists of 15 amino acids. Only the CDR3 DNA is retained, 45 bases long and in frame from the first base. This sample is drawn from a study of blood T cell repertoires in COVID-19 (dated by TCRdb to 2020 to 2022). Describing the broader study: Collaborator samples came from the United States, Italy and Spain and covered acute and convalescent phases of COVID-19. The prospective study material was composed of cDNA or gDNA derived from T cells, B-cell-depleted T cells, or PBMCs. Deeply sampled blood TCRbeta repertoires from subjects exposed to, actively infected with, or recovered from COVID-19 were included in the dataset. The repertoires were released in a freely available public database meant as a resource for research on the immune response to SARS-CoV-2. Samples came from the ongoing ImmuneRACE study (first 160 participants) plus 1,254 subjects from 6 global collaborators. Nearly every sample came with metadata listing a de-identified subject ID, COVID-19 status, age in years and sex. HLA class I and class II types, where available, came from metadata supplied by the sample provider rather than from assay-based typing.

The paper as a whole reports these results and caveats: Clinical and demographic metadata were provided uncurated, with the amount varying by source and participant.

The chain joins TRBV18 to TRBJ1-2, with 8 junctional bases fitting TRBD1. The sequence came from a human donor in a cohort sampled during active COVID-19. Sequencing was done on a sample of peripheral blood. The DNA sequence is TGTGCCAGCTCATTCTCTGGACAGGGAGGCTATGGCTACACCTTC. The translation is CASSFSGQGGYGYTF.